The source of this T cell receptor beta chain is a study of T cells in women clearing cervical HPV infection. Study-level information: HLA type stays a possible confounder, typing being limited. Study-level points and caveats: TRBV6-7 abundance was lower in cases than controls (approximately 0.1% versus 0.17%).

Germline CDR1 KGHSH, CDR2 LQKENI. Trimming at V came to 3 bases and at J to 1 base, leaving 8 bases not matched to a gene. The CDR3 consists of 18 residues. Of note for this clone: The antigen is undetermined. The CDR3 extends 3 residues past the end of the read, so its final part is completed from the germline J gene. Other DNA sequences in the same sample also yield this CDR3.

Measured with immunoSEQ multiplex PCR; TCRdb has only the in-frame clones, and not every one. The table gives roughly 30,000 clones; the top ten clones make up roughly 4.2% of it. The sample taken for sequencing was blood buffy coat. This chain links TRBV18 with TRBJ2-1; 11 bases match TRBD2. This receptor was obtained from a woman aged 18 to 75 with a cervical HPV16 infection that either progressed to CIN3+ or cleared (not recorded which). The CDR3 loop is CASSPPSGGYLSYNEQFF. The sequenced part of the CDR3 DNA is TGTGCCAGCTCACCTCCTAGCGGGGGGTATCTATCCTACAATGAG.